The clone carrying this T cell receptor beta chain was counted a few times. Its antigen remains unknown. This record comes from a study of blood T cells in healthy people across ages. Study conclusions and caveats: Reliance upon unsorted PBMCs precluded definitive naive versus antigen-experienced comparison.

Every donor gave ten milliliters of peripheral blood. The V gene end was trimmed by 4 bases and the J gene end by 2 bases; junction bases not matched to a gene: 7. This CDR3 region has 15 residues. CDR1 MNHEY and CDR2 SVGEGT come from the germline V gene. Sample-barcoded 5' priming and a J-beta primer mix drove a second PCR of about 6 to 12 cycles. TCRdb passed the 5' RACE reads through MiXCR, listing each CDR3 protein once. Seen here are approximately 940,000 distinct CDR3 sequences, under 50% observed once, and the top ten hold 13%. This chain uses TRBV6-2 or TRBV6-3 with TRBJ2-7, with 8 bases lining up with TRBD2. The sample was blood. The receptor's source is a man aged 25 to 45 in good health. CDR3 nucleotide sequence: TGTGCCAGCAGTTCGCCGACTAGCGAAGCCTACGAGCAGTACTTC. Protein sequence: CASSSPTSEAYEQYF.